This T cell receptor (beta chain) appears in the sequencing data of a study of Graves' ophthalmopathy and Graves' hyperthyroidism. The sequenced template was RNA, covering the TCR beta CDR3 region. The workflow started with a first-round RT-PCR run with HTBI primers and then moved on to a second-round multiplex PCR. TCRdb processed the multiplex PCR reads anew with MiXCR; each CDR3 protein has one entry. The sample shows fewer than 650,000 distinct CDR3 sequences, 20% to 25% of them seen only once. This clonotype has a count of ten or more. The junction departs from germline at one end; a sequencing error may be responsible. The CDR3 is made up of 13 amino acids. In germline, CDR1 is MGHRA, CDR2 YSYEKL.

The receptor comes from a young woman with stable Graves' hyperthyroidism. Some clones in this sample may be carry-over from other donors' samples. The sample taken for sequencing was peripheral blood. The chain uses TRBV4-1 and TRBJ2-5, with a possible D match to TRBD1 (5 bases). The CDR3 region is CASSQGIQETQYF. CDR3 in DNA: TGTGCCAGTAGTCAGGGTATCCAAGAGACCCAGTACTTC.